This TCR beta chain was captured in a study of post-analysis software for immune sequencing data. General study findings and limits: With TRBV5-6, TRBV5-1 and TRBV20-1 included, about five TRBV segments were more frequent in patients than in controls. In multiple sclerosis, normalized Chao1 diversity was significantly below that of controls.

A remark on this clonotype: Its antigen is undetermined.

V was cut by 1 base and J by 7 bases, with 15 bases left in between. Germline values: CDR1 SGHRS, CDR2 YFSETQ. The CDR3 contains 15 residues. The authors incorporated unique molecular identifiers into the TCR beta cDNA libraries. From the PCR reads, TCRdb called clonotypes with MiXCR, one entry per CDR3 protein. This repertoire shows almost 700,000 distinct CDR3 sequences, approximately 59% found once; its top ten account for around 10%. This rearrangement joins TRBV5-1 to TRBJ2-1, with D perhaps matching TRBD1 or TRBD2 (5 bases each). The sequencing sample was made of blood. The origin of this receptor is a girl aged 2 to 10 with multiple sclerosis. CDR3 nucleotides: TGCGCCAGCAGCTTGTATAATCCCGGGACGAATGAGCAGTTCTTC. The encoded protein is CASSLYNPGTNEQFF.